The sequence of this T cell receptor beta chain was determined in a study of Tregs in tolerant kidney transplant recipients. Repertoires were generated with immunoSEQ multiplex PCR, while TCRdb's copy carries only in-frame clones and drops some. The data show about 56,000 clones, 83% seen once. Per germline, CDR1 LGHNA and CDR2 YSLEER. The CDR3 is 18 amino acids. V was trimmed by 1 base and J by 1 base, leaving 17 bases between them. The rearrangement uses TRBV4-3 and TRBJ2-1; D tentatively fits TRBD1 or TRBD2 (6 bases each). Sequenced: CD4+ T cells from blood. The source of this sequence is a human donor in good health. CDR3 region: CASSQGGGGDKSYNEQFF. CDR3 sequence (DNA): TGCGCCAGCAGCCAAGGGGGCGGCGGGGACAAGTCCTACAATGAGCAGTTCTTC.